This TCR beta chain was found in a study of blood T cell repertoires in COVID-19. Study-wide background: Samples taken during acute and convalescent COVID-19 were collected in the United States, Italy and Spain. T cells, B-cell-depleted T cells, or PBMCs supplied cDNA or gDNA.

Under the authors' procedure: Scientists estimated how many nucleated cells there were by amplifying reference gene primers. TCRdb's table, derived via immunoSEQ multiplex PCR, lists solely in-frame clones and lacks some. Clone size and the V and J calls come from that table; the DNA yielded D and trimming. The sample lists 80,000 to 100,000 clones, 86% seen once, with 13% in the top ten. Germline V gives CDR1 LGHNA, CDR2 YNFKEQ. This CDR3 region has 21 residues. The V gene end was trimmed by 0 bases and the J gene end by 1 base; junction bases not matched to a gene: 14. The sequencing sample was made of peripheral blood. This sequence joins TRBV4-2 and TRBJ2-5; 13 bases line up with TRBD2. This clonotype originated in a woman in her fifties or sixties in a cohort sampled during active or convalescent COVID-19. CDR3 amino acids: CASSQDRGSGTSGVRQETQYF. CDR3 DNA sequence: TGTGCCAGCAGCCAAGATCGGGGGTCCGGGACTAGCGGGGTCCGCCAAGAGACCCAGTACTTC.